The TCR beta chain described here comes from a study of T-cell memory formation after mild COVID-19 (dated by TCRdb to the early 2020s). With respect to the entire study: TCR sequence clusters from the two donors were largely donor specific. In a couple of donors, T-cell clones that expanded and contracted after mild COVID-19 were tracked by sequencing TCRalpha and TCRbeta repertoires over time. Two young, previously healthy adult volunteers, one female and one male, were included in the cohort.

These reads were obtained on an Illumina NovaSeq 6000. TCRalpha and TCRbeta cDNA libraries were constructed by 5'RACE with constant-segment primers, with sample barcodes and unique molecular identifiers being introduced. RNA was extracted from every sample with Trizol reagent. Libraries were amplified in two PCR steps, with a second sample barcode and Illumina TruSeq adapters added in the second step. Sequencing of the libraries was done on an Illumina NovaSeq, producing 2 x 150 bp paired-end reads. Turning to the authors' computational methods: With migec v1.2.7, reads were demultiplexed and then collapsed into UMI-guided consensus sequences. Using mixcr v2.1.11, the UMI consensuses were aligned to TRA and TRB V and J templates and assembled into clonotypes. Expanded or contracted clonotypes were those called significant by both edgeR and NoisET, with noise models trained on biological replicates. For edgeR calls, a false discovery rate-adjusted p below 0.01 and a log2 fold-change threshold of 1 were applied. PCA with hierarchical clustering of max-normalized trajectories of the 1000 most abundant clonotypes was used as exploratory dynamics analysis. Each responding clone was given a CD4 or CD8 phenotype based on the CD4+ and CD8+ repertoires, which had been sequenced separately. Clones were called with MiXCR by TCRdb after fastp trimmed the public reads at Q25, and only in-frame beta chains were retained. Every CDR3 protein is listed once, alongside the most common genes and DNA of its rows. These V and J calls rely on TCRdb rather than the paper's analysis. This sample is represented by 470,000 or so distinct CDR3 sequences; 20% of them were singletons. The ten top clones hold around 9.2% of the sample.

On this clonotype: The antigen it recognizes is unknown. Base-call qualities are not available, and no considerably larger clone is one nucleotide away.

What the authors observed across the whole study: Only two mild cases were covered by the study, and larger cohorts that include severe cases with pre-infection samples were considered necessary. From day 15 to 85, contracting clones showed balanced CD4/CD8 phenotypes, whereas a second wave of clones that expanded from day 15 to 37 leaned towards CD4+. Contracting CD4+ clones were located mainly in the CM and EM memory subsets, whereas CD8+ clones were found to be enriched in EMRA. SARS-CoV-2 specificity of the second-wave clones peaking on day 37 was not confirmed. Some responding clones were detected in pre-infection memory, which suggested that pre-existing cross-reactive memory T cells had joined the SARS-CoV-2 response.

From its cysteine to its phenylalanine, the CDR3 spans 16 amino acids. The sequence is cut down to CDR3 DNA, 48 bases in frame from base 1. The junction carries 8 bases between V and J, which are trimmed by 0 bases and 0 bases respectively. Via the germline V gene, CDR1 is KGHSH and CDR2 LQKENI. PBMCs were isolated by Ficoll-Paque density gradient centrifugation. The source of this sequence is an adult woman who had mild COVID-19 (a few samples of this study predate the infection). The sample titles of this study are shuffled in the database, so cell type and time point are left out; the donor was told from shared clones. Material: PBMCs or a T cell subset sorted from them (not recorded which). The chain joins TRBV18 to TRBJ2-2; the D gene lacks a confident call. The DNA reads as follows: TGTGCCAGCTCACCACCCTCCCAGGCGAACACCGGGGAGCTGTTTTTT. Protein translation: CASSPPSQANTGELFF.